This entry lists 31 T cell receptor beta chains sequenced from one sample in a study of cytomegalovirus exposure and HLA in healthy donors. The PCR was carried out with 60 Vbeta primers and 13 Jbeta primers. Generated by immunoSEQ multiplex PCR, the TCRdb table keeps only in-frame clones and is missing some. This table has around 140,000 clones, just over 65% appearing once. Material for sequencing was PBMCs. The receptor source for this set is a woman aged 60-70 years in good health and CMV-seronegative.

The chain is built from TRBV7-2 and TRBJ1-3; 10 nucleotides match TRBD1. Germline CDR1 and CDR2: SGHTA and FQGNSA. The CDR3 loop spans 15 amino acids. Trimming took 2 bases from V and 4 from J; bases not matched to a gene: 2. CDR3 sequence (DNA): TGTGCCAGCAGCTTATGGACAGGGGGGGGAAACACCATATATTTT. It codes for CASSLWTGGGNTIYF.

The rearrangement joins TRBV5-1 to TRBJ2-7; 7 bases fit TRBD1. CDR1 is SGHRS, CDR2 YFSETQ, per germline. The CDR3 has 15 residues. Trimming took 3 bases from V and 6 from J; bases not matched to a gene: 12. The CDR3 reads CASSSPTGARGEQYF. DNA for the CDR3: TGCGCCAGCAGCTCACCTACAGGGGCCAGGGGCGAGCAGTACTTC.

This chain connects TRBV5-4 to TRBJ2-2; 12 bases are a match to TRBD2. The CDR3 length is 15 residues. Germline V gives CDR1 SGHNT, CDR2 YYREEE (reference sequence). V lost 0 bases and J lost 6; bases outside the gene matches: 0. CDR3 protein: CASSLASGGAGELFF. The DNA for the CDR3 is TGTGCCAGCAGCTTGGCTAGCGGGGGGGCCGGGGAGCTGTTTTTT.

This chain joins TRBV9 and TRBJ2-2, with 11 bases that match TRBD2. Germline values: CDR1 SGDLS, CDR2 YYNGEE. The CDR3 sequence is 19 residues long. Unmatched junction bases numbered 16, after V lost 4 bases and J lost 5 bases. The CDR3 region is CASSTQPPSSGGTTGELFF. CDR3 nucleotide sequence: TGTGCCAGCAGCACACAGCCCCCCTCTAGCGGGGGGACGACCGGGGAGCTGTTTTTT.

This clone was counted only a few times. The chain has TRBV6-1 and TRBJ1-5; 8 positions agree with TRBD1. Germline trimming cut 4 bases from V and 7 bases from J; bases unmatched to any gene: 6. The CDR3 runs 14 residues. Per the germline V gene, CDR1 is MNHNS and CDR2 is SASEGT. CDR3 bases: TGTGCCAGCAGTGTGGGGACAGGCCCCCAGCCCCAGCATTTT. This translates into CASSVGTGPQPQHF.

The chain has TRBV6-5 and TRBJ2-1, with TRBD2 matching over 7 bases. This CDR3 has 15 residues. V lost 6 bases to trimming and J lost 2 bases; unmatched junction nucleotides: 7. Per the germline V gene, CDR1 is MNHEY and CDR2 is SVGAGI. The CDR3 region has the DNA TGTGCCAGCAGCCATAGAGCGGGACCCTACAATGAGCAGTTCTTC. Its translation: CASSHRAGPYNEQFF.

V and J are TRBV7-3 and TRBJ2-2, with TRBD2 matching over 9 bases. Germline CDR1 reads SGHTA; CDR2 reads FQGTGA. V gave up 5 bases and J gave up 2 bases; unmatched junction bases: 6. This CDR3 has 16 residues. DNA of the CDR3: TGTGCCAGCAGCGCAATAGCGGGAGATAACACCGGGGAGCTGTTTTTT. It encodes CASSAIAGDNTGELFF.

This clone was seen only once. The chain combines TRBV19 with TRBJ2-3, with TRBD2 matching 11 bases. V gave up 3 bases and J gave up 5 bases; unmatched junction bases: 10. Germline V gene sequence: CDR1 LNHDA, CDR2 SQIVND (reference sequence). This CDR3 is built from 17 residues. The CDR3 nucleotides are TGTGCCAGTAGTATTATAGCTAGCGGGGGGTTTGGAGATACGCAGTATTTT. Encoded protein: CASSIIASGGFGDTQYF. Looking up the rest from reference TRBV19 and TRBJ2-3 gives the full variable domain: DGGITQSPKYLFRKEGQNVTLSCEQNLNHDAMYWYRQDPGQGLRLIYYSQIVNDFQKGDIAEGYSVSREKKESFPLTVTSAQKNPTAFYLCASSIIASGGFGDTQYFGPGTRLTVL.

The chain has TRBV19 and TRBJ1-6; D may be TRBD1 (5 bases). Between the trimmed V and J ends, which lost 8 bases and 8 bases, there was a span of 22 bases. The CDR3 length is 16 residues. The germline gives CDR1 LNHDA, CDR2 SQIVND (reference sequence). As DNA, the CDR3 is TGTGCCAGTCTCGCGACCCCAGGGCTAGAGGATTCACCCCTCCACTTT. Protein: CASLATPGLEDSPLHF.

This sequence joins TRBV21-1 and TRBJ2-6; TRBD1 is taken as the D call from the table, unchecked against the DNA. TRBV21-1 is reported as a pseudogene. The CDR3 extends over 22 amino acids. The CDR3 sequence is CASSKVFRTGGGPYTGANVLTF. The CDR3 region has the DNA TGTGCCAGCAGCAAAGTATTTAGGACAGGGGGCGGCCCTTACACTGGGGCCAACGTCCTGACTTTC.

The CDR3 region has the DNA TGCGCCAGCAGCAGGGGTAATAGCCAAGAGACCCAGTACTTC. Translated: CASSRGNSQETQYF. The chain combines TRBV5-1 with TRBJ2-5; D is possibly TRBD1 (5 bases). The CDR3 is made up of 14 amino acids. V lost 4 bases, J lost 1 base, and 11 bases lay in between. Germline V CDR1 and CDR2: SGHRS, YFSETQ.

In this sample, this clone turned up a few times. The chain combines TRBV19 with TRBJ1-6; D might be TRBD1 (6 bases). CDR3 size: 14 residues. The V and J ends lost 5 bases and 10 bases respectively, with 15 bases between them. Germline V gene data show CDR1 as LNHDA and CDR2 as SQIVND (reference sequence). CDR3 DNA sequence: TGTGCCAGTAGTGCGGGGGGGGCACGGTCACCCCTCCACTTT. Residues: CASSAGGARSPLHF. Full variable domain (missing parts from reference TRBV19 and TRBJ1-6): DGGITQSPKYLFRKEGQNVTLSCEQNLNHDAMYWYRQDPGQGLRLIYYSQIVNDFQKGDIAEGYSVSREKKESFPLTVTSAQKNPTAFYLCASSAGGARSPLHFGNGTRLTVT.

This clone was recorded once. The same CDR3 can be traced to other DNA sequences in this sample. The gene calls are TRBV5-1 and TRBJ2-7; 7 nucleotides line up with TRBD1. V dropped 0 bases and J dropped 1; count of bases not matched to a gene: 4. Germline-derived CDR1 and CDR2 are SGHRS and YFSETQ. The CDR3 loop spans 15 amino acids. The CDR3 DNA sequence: TGCGCCAGCAGCTTGGAGGCAGGGGGATCCTACGAGCAGTACTTC. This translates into CASSLEAGGSYEQYF.

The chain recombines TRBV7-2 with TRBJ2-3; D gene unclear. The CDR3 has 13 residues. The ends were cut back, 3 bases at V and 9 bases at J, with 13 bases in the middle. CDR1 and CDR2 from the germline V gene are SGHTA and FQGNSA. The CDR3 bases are TGTGCCAGCAGCTTCGGCCGGAGTGACACGCAGTATTTT. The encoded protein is CASSFGRSDTQYF.

DNA of the CDR3: TGCGCCAGCAGCCAAGATAGCACCGGTTCCTACAATGAGCAGTTCTTC. Its protein is CASSQDSTGSYNEQFF. The V and J genes are TRBV4-1 and TRBJ2-1; the D is unclear. This CDR3 is built from 16 residues. Per germline, CDR1 MGHRA and CDR2 YSYEKL. V dropped 0 bases and J dropped 1 base, with 10 bases sitting between them.

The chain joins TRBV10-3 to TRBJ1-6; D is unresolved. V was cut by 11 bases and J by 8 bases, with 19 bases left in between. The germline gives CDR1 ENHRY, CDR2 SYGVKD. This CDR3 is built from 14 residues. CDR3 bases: TGTGCCCCTGGTCCCGGCAGGACTTATTCACCCCTCCACTTT. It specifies CAPGPGRTYSPLHF.

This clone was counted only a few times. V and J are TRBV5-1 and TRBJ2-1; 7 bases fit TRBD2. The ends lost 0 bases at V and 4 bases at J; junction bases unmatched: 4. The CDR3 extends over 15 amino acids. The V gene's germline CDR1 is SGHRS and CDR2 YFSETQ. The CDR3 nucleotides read TGCGCCAGCAGCTTGGCTAGCGGAGTTTACAATGAGCAGTTCTTC. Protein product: CASSLASGVYNEQFF.

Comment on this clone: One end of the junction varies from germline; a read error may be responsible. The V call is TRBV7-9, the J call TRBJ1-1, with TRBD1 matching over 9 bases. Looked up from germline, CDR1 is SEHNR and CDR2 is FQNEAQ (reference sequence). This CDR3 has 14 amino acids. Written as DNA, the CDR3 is TGTTCCAGCAGCATACAGGGGGCTGGCACTGAAGCTTTCTTT. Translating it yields CSSSIQGAGTEAFF. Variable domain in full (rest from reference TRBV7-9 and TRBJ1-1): DTGVSQNPRHKITKRGQNVTFRCDPISEHNRLYWYRQTLGQGPEFLTYFQNEAQLEKSRLLSDRFSAERPKGSFSTLEIQRTEQGDSAMYLCSSSIQGAGTEAFFGQGTRLTVV.

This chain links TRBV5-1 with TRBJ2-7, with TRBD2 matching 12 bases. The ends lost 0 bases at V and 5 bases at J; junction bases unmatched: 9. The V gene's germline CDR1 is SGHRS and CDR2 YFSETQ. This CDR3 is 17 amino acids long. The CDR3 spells CASSLELAGGGSNEQYF. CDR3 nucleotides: TGCGCCAGCAGCTTGGAACTAGCGGGAGGTGGAAGCAACGAGCAGTACTTC.

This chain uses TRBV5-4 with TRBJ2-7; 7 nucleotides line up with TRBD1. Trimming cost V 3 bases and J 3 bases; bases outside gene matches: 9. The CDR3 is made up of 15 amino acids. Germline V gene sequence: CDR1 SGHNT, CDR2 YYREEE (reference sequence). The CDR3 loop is CASSSPGQKNYEQYF. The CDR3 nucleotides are TGTGCCAGCAGCTCCCCGGGACAGAAGAACTACGAGCAGTACTTC.

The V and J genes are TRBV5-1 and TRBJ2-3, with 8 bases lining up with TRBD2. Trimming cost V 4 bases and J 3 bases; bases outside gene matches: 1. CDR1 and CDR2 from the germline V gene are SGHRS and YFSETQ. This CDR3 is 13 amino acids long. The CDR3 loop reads CASSPSGTDTQYF. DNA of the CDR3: TGCGCCAGCAGCCCTAGCGGGACAGATACGCAGTATTTT.

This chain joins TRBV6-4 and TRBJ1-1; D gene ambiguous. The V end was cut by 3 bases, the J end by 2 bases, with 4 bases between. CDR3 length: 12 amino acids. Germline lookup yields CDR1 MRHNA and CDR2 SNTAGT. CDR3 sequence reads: CASSDPNTEAFF. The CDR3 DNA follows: TGTGCCAGCAGTGATCCTAACACTGAAGCTTTCTTT.

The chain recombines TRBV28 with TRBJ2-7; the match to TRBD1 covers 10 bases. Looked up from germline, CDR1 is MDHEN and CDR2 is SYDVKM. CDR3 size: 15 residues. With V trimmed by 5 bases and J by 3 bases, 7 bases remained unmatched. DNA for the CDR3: TGTGCCAGCAGTATCGCCGGGACAGGGGACTACGAGCAGTACTTC. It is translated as CASSIAGTGDYEQYF.

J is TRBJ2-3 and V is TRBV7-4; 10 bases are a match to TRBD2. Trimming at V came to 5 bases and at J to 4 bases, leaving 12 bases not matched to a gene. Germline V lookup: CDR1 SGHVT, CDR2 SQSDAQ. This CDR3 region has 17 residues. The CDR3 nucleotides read TGTGCCAGCAGCCCCCCGGCGAGCGGGGGGGATCCAGATACGCAGTATTTT. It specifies CASSPPASGGDPDTQYF.

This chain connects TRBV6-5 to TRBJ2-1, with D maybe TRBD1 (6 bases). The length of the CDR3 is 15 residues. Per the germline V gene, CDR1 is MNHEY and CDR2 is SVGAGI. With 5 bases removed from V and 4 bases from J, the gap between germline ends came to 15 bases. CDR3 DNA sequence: TGTGCCAGCAGTAAAGACCGGGACACGTACAATGAGCAGTTCTTC. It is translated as CASSKDRDTYNEQFF.

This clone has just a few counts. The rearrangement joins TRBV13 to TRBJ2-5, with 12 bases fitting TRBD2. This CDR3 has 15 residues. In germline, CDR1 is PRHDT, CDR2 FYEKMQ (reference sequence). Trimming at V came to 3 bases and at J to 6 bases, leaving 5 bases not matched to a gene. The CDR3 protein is CASSLGGTSGQTQYF. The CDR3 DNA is TGTGCCAGCAGCTTGGGGGGGACTAGCGGGCAGACCCAGTACTTC. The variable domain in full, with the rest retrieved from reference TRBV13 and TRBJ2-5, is AAGVIQSPRHLIKEKRETATLKCYPIPRHDTVYWYQQGPGQDPQFLISFYEKMQSDKGSIPDRFSAQQFSDYHSELNMSSLELGDSALYFCASSLGGTSGQTQYFGPGTRLLVL.

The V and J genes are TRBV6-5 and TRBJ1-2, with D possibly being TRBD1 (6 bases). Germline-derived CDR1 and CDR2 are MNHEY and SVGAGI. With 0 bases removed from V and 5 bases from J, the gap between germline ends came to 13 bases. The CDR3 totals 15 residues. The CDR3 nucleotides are TGTGCCAGCAGTTACTCTACAGGGAGTCCTTATGGCTACACCTTC. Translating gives CASSYSTGSPYGYTF.

The chain's CDR3 is CASSPLPSGGLIYEQYF. The CDR3, as DNA: TGTGCCAGCAGCCCTTTACCGAGCGGGGGGCTAATATACGAGCAGTACTTC. The V call is TRBV7-2, the J call TRBJ2-7; 9 bases match TRBD2. Looked up from germline, CDR1 is SGHTA and CDR2 is FQGNSA. Trimming took 5 bases from V and 4 from J; bases not matched to a gene: 15. The CDR3 extends over 17 amino acids.

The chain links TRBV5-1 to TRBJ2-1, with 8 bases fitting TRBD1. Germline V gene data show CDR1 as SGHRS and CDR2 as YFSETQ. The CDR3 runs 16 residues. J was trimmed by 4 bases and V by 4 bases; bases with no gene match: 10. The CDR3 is CASSPGQGRVYNEQFF. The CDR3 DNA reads TGCGCCAGCAGCCCAGGACAGGGCCGGGTATACAATGAGCAGTTCTTC.

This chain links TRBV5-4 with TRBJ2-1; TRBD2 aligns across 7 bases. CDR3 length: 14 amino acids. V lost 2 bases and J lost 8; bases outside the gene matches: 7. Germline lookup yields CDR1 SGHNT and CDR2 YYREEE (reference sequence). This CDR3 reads CASSLVGGSDEQFF. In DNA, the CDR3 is TGTGCCAGCAGCTTAGTGGGGGGGAGCGATGAGCAGTTCTTC.

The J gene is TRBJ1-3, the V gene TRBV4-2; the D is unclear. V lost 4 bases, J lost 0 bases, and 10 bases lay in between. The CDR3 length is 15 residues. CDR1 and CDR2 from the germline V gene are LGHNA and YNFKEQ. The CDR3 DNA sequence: TGTGCCAGCAGCCCCCGACACGTCTCTGGAAACACCATATATTTT. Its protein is CASSPRHVSGNTIYF.